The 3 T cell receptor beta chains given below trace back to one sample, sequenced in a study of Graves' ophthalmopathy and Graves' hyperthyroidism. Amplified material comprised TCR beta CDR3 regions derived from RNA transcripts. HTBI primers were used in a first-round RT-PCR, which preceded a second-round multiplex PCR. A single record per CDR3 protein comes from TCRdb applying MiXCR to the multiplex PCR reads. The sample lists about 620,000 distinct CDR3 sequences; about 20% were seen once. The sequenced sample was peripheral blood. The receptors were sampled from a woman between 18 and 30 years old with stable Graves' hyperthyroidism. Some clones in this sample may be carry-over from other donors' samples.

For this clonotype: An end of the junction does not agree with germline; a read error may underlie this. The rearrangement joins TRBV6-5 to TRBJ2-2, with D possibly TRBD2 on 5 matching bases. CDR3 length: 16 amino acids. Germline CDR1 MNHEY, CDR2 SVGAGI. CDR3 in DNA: TGTGCCAGCAGTTGGCCCGGGCTGGGCGAGAACGGGGATCTGTTTTTT. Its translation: CASSWPGLGENGDLFF.

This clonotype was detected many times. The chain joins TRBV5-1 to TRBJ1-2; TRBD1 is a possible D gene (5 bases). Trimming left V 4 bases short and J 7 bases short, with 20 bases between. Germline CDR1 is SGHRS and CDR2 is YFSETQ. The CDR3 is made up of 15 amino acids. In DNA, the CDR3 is TGCGCCAGCAGCCCAGGGACCGCTCAGCTCGGTGGCTACACCTTC. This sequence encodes CASSPGTAQLGGYTF.

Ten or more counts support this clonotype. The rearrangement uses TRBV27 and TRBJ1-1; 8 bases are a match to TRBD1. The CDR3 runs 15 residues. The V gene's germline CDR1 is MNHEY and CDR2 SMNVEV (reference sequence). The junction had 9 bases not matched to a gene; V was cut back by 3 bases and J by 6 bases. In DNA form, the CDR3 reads TGTGCCAGCAGTTTGGACAGGGTTGGGTCGGCTGAAGCTTTCTTT. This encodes CASSLDRVGSAEAFF.